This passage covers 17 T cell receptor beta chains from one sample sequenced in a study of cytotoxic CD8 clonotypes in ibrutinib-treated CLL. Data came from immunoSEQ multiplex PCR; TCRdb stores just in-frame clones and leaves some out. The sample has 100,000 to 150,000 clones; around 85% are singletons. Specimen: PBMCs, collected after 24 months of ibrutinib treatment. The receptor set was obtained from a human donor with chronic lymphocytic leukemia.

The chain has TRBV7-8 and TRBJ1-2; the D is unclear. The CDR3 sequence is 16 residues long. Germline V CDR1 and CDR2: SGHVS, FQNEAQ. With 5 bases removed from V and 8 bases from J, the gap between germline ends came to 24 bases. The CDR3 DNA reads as TGTGCCAGCAGCCCCTCAAGAAACCGGGCCCGCGGGGGCTACACCTTC. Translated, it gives CASSPSRNRARGGYTF.

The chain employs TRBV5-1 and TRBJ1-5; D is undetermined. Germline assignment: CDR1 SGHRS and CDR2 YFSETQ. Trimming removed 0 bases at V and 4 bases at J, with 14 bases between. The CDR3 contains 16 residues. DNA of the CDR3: TGCGCCAGCAGCTTGGGTGGCCGAAACTATAATCAGCCCCAGCATTTT. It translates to CASSLGGRNYNQPQHF. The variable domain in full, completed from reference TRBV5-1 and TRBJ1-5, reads KAGVTQTPRYLIKTRGQQVTLSCSPISGHRSVSWYQQTPGQGLQFLFEYFSETQRNKGNFPGRFSGRQFSNSRSEMNVSTLELGDSALYLCASSLGGRNYNQPQHFGDGTRLSIL.

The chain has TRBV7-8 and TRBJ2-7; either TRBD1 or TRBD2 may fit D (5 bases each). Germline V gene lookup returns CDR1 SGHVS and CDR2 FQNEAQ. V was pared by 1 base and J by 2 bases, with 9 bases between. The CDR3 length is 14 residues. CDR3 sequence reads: CASSLVGAPYEQYF. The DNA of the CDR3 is TGTGCCAGCAGCTTAGTCGGGGCGCCCTACGAGCAGTACTTC.

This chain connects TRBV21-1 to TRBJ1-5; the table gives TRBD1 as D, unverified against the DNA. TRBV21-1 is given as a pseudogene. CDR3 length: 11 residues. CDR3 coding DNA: TGTGCCAGCAGCCCAAATCAGCCCCAGCATTTT. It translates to CASSPNQPQHF.

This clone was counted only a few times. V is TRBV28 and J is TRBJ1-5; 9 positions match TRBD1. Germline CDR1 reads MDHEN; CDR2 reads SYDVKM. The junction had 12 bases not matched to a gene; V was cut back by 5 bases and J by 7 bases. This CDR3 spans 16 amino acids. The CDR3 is CASSPRRTGVGQPQHF. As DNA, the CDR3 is TGTGCCAGCAGTCCCCGCCGGACAGGGGTTGGACAGCCCCAGCATTTT.

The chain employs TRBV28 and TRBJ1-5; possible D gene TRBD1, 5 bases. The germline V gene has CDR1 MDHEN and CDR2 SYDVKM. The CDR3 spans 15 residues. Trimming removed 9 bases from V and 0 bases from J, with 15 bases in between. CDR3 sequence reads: CARRDRPNSNQPQHF. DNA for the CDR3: TGTGCCAGGAGAGACAGACCTAATAGCAATCAGCCCCAGCATTTT.

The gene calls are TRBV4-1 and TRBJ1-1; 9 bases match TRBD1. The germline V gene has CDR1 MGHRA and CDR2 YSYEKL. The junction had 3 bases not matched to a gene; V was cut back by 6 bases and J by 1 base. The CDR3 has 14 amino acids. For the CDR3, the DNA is TGCGCCAGCAGGATGGGACAGGGGAACACTGAAGCTTTCTTT. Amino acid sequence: CASRMGQGNTEAFF.

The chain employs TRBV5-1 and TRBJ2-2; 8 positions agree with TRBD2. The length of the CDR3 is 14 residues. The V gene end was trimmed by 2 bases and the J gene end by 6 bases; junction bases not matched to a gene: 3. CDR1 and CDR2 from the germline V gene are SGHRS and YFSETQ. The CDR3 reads CASSLAGAAGELFF. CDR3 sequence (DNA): TGCGCCAGCAGCTTAGCGGGGGCCGCCGGGGAGCTGTTTTTT.

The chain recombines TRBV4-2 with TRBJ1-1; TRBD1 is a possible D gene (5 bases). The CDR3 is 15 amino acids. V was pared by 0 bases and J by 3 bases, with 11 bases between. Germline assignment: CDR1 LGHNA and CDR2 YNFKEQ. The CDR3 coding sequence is TGTGCCAGCAGCCAAGAGGTGGGGGGAGACACTGAAGCTTTCTTT. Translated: CASSQEVGGDTEAFF.

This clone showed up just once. The CDR3, as DNA: TGTGCCAGCAGTGGGGGGGGCTCTGGAAACACCATATATTTT. Translation: CASSGGGSGNTIYF. The chain uses TRBV28 and TRBJ1-3; the D gene is possibly TRBD1 (5 bases). CDR1 MDHEN and CDR2 SYDVKM come from the germline V gene. This CDR3 has 14 amino acids. V was pared by 5 bases and J by 0 bases, with 8 bases between.

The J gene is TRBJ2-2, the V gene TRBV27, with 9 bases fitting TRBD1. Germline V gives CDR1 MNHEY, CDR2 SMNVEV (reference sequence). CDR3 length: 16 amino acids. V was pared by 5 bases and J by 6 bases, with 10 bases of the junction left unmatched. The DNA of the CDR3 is TGTGCCAGCAGTATCCACCGGGACAGGGTGTCCGGGGAGCTGTTTTTT. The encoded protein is CASSIHRDRVSGELFF.

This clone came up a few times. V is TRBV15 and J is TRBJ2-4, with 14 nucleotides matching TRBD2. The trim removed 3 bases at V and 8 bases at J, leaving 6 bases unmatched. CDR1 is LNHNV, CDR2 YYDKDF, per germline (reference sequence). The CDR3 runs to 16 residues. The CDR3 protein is CATSRKGLAGGHIQYF. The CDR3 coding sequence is TGTGCCACCAGCAGGAAAGGACTAGCGGGGGGACACATTCAGTACTTC.

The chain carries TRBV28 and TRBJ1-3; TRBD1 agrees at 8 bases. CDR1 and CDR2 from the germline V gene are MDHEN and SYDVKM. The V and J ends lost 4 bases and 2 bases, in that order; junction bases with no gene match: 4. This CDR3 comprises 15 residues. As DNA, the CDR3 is TGTGCCAGCAGTTCGTGGACAGGGACTGGAAACACCATATATTTT. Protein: CASSSWTGTGNTIYF.

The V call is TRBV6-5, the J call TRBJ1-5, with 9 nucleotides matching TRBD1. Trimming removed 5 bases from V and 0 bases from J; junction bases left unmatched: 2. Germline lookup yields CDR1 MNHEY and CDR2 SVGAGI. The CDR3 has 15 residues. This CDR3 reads CASSADRGSNQPQHF. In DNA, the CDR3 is TGTGCCAGCAGTGCGGACAGGGGTAGCAATCAGCCCCAGCATTTT.

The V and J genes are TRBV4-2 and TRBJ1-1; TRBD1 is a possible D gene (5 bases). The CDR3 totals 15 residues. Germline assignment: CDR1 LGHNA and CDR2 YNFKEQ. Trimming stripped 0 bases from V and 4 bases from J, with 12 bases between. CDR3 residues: CASSQEGKGTTEAFF. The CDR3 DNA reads TGTGCCAGCAGCCAAGAAGGGAAGGGGACCACTGAAGCTTTCTTT.

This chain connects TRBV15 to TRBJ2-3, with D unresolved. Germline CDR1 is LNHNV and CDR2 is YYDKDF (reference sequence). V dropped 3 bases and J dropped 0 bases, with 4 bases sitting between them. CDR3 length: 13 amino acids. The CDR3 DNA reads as TGTGCCACCAGCAGGGACAGCACAGATACGCAGTATTTT. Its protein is CATSRDSTDTQYF.

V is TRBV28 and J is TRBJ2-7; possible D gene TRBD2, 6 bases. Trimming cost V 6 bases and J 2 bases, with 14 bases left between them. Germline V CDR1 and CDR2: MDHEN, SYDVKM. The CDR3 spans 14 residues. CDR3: CASSQLGGTYEQYF. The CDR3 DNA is TGTGCCAGCAGCCAACTCGGGGGAACCTACGAGCAGTACTTC.